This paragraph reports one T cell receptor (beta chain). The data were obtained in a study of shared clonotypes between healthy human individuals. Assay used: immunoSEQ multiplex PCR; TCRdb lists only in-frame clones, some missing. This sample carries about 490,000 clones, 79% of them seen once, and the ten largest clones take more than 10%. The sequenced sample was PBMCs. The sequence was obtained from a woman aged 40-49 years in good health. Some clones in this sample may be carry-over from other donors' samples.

CDR3 sequence (DNA): TGCGCCAGCAGCCTGACTGGCAATGAGCAGTTCTTC. Translating it yields CASSLTGNEQFF. The V call is TRBV5-1, the J call TRBJ2-1; no reliable D call. This CDR3 has 12 residues. Germline V gene sequence: CDR1 SGHRS, CDR2 YFSETQ. Trimming cost V 4 bases and J 6 bases, with 8 bases left between them.